This T cell receptor (beta chain) was recorded in a study of molecular identifiers for immune sequencing clone quantification. Study overall: In replicates, RNA from about 20,000 or 100,000 naive CD8 cells was split five ways, four sequenced.

Whole-study results and caveats: Same-barcode identical TCR molecules could make highly expanded clones look smaller than they are. Clonotypes surpassing 20 RNA copies contained over 98% of effector molecules, versus under 1% in naive cells.

Concerning this clonotype itself: The antigen remains undetermined. This may be a read error: a much more frequent sequence differs by one nucleotide. The CDR3 end shows no conserved phenylalanine or tryptophan, and so a read error is likely.

A CD8+CD4-CCR7+CD45RA+ gate was used to sort naive CD8 T cells. TCRdb re-called the PCR reads through MiXCR, storing one row per CDR3 protein. The sample lists approximately 670,000 distinct CDR3 sequences; 15% to 20% were seen once. The CDR3 is made up of 13 amino acids. Trimming took off 4 bases at V and 4 bases at J, with 11 bases between the two ends. The germline gives CDR1 SGDLS, CDR2 YYNGEE. The sample was naive CD8+ T cells from blood, with Jurkat cell RNA spiked in. The subset is: FACS-sorted CD8+CD4-CCR7+CD45RA+ naive T cells. The receptor was derived from a human donor in good health. Some libraries in this study had Jurkat cell RNA spiked in. The chain is built from TRBV9 and TRBJ1-1, with D possibly being TRBD1 (5 bases). CDR3 loop: CASSPSGSTEAFL. DNA of the CDR3: TGTGCCAGCAGCCCTTCAGGGTCCACTGAAGCTTTCCTT.